Listed below are T cell receptor beta chains from one sample, sequenced in a study of beta chain features in type 1 diabetes. Sequencing used immunoSEQ multiplex PCR; TCRdb keeps in-frame clones, though not all of them. The repertoire consists of 250,000 to 350,000 clones, with approximately 15% occurring once and the leading ten covering about 0.015%. The specimen sequenced was naive CD4+ T cells from blood. The receptors here all came from a man aged 25-40 years with type 1 diabetes. Both conserved end residues are part of each CDR3. A D gene is named only where the DNA matches it firmly. A clone size is listed for some rows: how often the clone was seen (once, few, many), or a class if it is expanded.

CDR3 length: 11
clone size: NA
J gene: TRBJ1-2
V gene: TRBV2
D gene: NA
CDR3 DNA: TGTGCCAGCACCAGGTCCTATGGCTACACCTTC
CDR3 protein: CASTRSYGYTF

CDR3 length: 17
clone size: few
J gene: TRBJ2-6
V gene: TRBV4-3
D gene: NA
CDR3 DNA: TGCGCCAGCAGCCAAGGACCGGGAGCCTCTGGGGCCAACGTCCTGACTTTC
CDR3 protein: CASSQGPGASGANVLTF

CDR3 length: 15
clone size: NA
J gene: TRBJ2-3
V gene: TRBV2
D gene: TRBD2
CDR3 DNA: TGTGCCAGCGGGGGACTAGCGGGACCGACAGATACGCAGTATTTT
CDR3 protein: CASGGLAGPTDTQYF

CDR3 length: 12
clone size: few
J gene: TRBJ1-1
V gene: TRBV6-6
D gene: NA
CDR3 DNA: TGTGCCAGCACCATGAGGGTCACTGAAGCTTTCTTT
CDR3 protein: CASTMRVTEAFF

CDR3 length: 13
clone size: NA
J gene: TRBJ1-4
V gene: TRBV25-1
D gene: NA
CDR3 DNA: TGTGCCAGCAGTGCCCCAGGGCGGGAAAAACTGTTTTTT
CDR3 protein: CASSAPGREKLFF

CDR3 length: 15
clone size: few
J gene: TRBJ2-7
V gene: TRBV7-2
D gene: TRBD2
CDR3 DNA: TGTGCCAGCAGCGCCGGGACTAGCGGGAGAAGCGAGCAGTACTTC
CDR3 protein: CASSAGTSGRSEQYF

CDR3 length: 16
clone size: NA
J gene: TRBJ2-7
V gene: TRBV5-1
D gene: NA
CDR3 DNA: TGCGCCAGCAGCTTGGGTAGATCGACAGTTCTCTACGAGCAGTACTTC
CDR3 protein: CASSLGRSTVLYEQYF

CDR3 length: 16
clone size: few
J gene: TRBJ2-7
V gene: TRBV9
D gene: NA
CDR3 DNA: TGTGCCAGCAGCCCTCAAGCCGCGAGGGGACTCGGCGAGCAGTACTTC
CDR3 protein: CASSPQAARGLGEQYF

CDR3 length: 18
clone size: NA
J gene: TRBJ2-7
V gene: TRBV28
D gene: TRBD2
CDR3 DNA: TGTGCCAGCAGCTATGAGACCCATTTAGCGGGTATCTCCTACGAGCAGTACTTC
CDR3 protein: CASSYETHLAGISYEQYF

CDR3 length: 15
clone size: few
J gene: TRBJ2-1
V gene: TRBV7-9
D gene: TRBD1
CDR3 DNA: TGTGCCAGCAGCTCCGGACAGGGGCCCCTCGATGAGCAGTTCTTC
CDR3 protein: CASSSGQGPLDEQFF

CDR3 length: 13
clone size: NA
J gene: TRBJ2-4
V gene: TRBV6-5
D gene: TRBD1
CDR3 DNA: TGTGCCAGCAGCTCCGGGACAGAAAACATTCAGTACTTC
CDR3 protein: CASSSGTENIQYF

CDR3 length: 15
clone size: NA
J gene: TRBJ2-7
V gene: TRBV9
D gene: TRBD1
CDR3 DNA: TGTGCCAGCAGCGTTTCCGGGACAGGGGACCACGAGCAGTACTTC
CDR3 protein: CASSVSGTGDHEQYF

CDR3 length: 15
clone size: few
J gene: TRBJ2-1
V gene: TRBV5-1
D gene: NA
CDR3 DNA: TGCGCCAGCAGCGTTGACCCCGCGGCCTACAATGAGCAGTTCTTC
CDR3 protein: CASSVDPAAYNEQFF

CDR3 length: 13
clone size: few
J gene: TRBJ2-1
V gene: TRBV27
D gene: TRBD2
CDR3 DNA: TGTGCCAGCAGAGCTAGCGGGAGCCATGAGCAGTTCTTC
CDR3 protein: CASRASGSHEQFF

CDR3 length: 14
clone size: NA
J gene: TRBJ2-7
V gene: TRBV19
D gene: TRBD2
CDR3 DNA: TGTGCCAGTAGTATGAGGACTAGCGGCTACGAGCAGTACTTC
CDR3 protein: CASSMRTSGYEQYF

CDR3 length: 15
clone size: NA
J gene: TRBJ2-7
V gene: TRBV18
D gene: TRBD2
CDR3 DNA: TGTGCCAGCTCACCACAAGGGACTACTTTCTACGAGCAGTACTTC
CDR3 protein: CASSPQGTTFYEQYF

CDR3 length: 15
clone size: NA
J gene: TRBJ2-4
V gene: TRBV7-9
D gene: TRBD2
CDR3 DNA: TGTGCCAGCAGCTACCGACTAGCGGATAGCAACATTCAGTACTTC
CDR3 protein: CASSYRLADSNIQYF

CDR3 length: 16
clone size: few
J gene: TRBJ2-3
V gene: TRBV5-1
D gene: TRBD2
CDR3 DNA: TGCGCCAGCAGCTCCCCGATAGCGGGAGCCCCAGATACGCAGTATTTT
CDR3 protein: CASSSPIAGAPDTQYF

CDR3 length: 19
clone size: few
J gene: TRBJ2-3
V gene: TRBV4-1
D gene: TRBD2
CDR3 DNA: TGCGCCAGCAGCCAAGCCACCGGGTTCGCTAGCGGGAGTACAGATACGCAGTATTTT
CDR3 protein: CASSQATGFASGSTDTQYF

CDR3 length: 15
clone size: NA
J gene: TRBJ2-7
V gene: TRBV4-3
D gene: NA
CDR3 DNA: TGCGCCAGCAGCCAAGCGCCAGGATCATCCTACGAGCAGTACTTC
CDR3 protein: CASSQAPGSSYEQYF

CDR3 length: 17
clone size: NA
J gene: TRBJ2-3
V gene: TRBV5-4
D gene: NA
CDR3 DNA: TGTGCCAGCAGCTTGAAATTAAGGGGGCGGAGGGCAGATACGCAGTATTTT
CDR3 protein: CASSLKLRGRRADTQYF

CDR3 length: 13
clone size: NA
J gene: TRBJ2-7
V gene: TRBV29-1
D gene: TRBD1
CDR3 DNA: TGCAGCGTTGAAAAGGGGGCAGGTCGAGAGCAGTACTTC
CDR3 protein: CSVEKGAGREQYF

CDR3 length: 15
clone size: NA
J gene: TRBJ2-5
V gene: TRBV5-1
D gene: TRBD2
CDR3 DNA: TGCGCCAGCAGCATAACAGGACTAGCGGGAGAGACCCAGTACTTC
CDR3 protein: CASSITGLAGETQYF

CDR3 length: 14
clone size: NA
J gene: TRBJ1-5
V gene: TRBV15
D gene: TRBD1
CDR3 DNA: TGTGCCACCAGCGGACCTTACAGGGGTCAGCCCCAGCATTTT
CDR3 protein: CATSGPYRGQPQHF

CDR3 length: 13
clone size: NA
J gene: TRBJ2-7
V gene: TRBV5-1
D gene: NA
CDR3 DNA: TGCGCCAGCAGCTTAGAGACAATGTACGAGCAGTACTTC
CDR3 protein: CASSLETMYEQYF

CDR3 length: 13
clone size: NA
J gene: TRBJ1-1
V gene: TRBV9
D gene: NA
CDR3 DNA: TGTGCCAGCAGCGTAGCTACGAACACTGAAGCTTTCTTT
CDR3 protein: CASSVATNTEAFF